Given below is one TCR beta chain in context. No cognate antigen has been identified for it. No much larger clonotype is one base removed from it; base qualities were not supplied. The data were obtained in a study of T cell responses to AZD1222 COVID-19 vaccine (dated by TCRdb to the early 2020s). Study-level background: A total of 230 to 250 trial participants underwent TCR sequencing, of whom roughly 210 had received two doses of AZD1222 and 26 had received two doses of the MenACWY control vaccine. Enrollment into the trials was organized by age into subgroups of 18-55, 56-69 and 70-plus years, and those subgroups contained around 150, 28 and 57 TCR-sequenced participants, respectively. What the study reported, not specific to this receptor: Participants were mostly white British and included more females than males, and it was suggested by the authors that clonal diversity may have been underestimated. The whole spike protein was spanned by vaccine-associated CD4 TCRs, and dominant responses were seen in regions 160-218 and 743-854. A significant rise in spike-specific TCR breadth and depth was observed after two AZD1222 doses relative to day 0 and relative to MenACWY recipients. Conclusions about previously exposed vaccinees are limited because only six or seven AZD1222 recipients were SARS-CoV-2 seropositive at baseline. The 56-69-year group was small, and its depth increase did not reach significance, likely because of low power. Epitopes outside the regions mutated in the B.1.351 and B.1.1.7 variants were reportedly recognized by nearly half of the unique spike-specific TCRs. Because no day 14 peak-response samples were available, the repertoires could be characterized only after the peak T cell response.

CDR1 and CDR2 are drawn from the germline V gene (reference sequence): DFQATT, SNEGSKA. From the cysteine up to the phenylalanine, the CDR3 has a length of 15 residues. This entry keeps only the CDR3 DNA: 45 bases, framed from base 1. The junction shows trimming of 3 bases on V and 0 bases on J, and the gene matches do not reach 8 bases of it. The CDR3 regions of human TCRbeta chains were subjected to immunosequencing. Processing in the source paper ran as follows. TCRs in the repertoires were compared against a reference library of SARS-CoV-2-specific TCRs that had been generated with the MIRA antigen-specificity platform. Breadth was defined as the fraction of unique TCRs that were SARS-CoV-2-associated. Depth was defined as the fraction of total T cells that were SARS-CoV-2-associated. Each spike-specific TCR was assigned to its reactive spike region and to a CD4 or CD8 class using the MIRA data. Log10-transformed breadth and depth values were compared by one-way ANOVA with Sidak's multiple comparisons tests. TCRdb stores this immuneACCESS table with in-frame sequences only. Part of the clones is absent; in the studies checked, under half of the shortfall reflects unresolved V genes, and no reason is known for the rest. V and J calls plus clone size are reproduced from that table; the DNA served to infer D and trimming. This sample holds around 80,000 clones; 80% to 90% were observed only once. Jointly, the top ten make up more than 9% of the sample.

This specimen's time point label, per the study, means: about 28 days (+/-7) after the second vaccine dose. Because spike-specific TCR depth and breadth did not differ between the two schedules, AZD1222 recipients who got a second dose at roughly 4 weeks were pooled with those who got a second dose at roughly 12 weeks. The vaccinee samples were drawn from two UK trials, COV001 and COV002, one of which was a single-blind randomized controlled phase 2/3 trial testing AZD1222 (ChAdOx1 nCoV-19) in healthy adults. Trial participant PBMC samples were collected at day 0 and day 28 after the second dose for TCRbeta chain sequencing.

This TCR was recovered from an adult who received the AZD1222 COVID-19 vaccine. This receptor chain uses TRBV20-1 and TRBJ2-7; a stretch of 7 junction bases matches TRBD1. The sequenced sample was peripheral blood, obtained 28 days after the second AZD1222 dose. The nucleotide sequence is TGCAGTGCTAGTACCCAAAGACAGGGCTCCTACGAGCAGTACTTC. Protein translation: CSASTQRQGSYEQYF.